The next 15 T cell receptor beta chains were all read from a single sample in a study of beta chain features in type 1 diabetes. Every isolated RNA sample was fully reverse transcribed, so sequencing captured expressed TCRB transcripts. TCRdb's table, derived via immunoSEQ multiplex PCR, lists solely in-frame clones and lacks some. The repertoire holds under 50,000 clones, with about 51% as singletons. Sequenced: Tregs from blood. Receptors originate from a young woman in good health.

V is TRBV7-2 and J is TRBJ2-3; tentatively, D is TRBD2 (5 bases). Germline values: CDR1 SGHTA, CDR2 FQGNSA. V lost 1 base, J lost 1 base, and 12 bases lay in between. The CDR3 covers 16 residues. In nucleotides, the CDR3 is TGTGCCAGCAGCTTAGTGGTGGGAGCCCGCACAGATACGCAGTATTTT. Amino acid sequence: CASSLVVGARTDTQYF.

The V and J genes are TRBV4-3 and TRBJ2-1; possibly TRBD2 for D (5 bases). The germline CDR1 and CDR2 sequences are LGHNA and YSLEER. V gave up 0 bases and J gave up 4 bases, with 16 bases separating them. This CDR3 is 17 amino acids long. In nucleotides, the CDR3 is TGCGCCAGCAGCCAAGATCCCATAGCGATCGGGTACAATGAGCAGTTCTTC. Protein sequence: CASSQDPIAIGYNEQFF.

This clone was counted only a few times. The V and J genes are TRBV30 and TRBJ2-7, with a possible D match to TRBD1 (6 bases). The V and J ends lost 2 bases and 2 bases respectively, with 10 bases between them. Looked up from germline, CDR1 is GTSNPN and CDR2 is SVGIG (reference sequence). This CDR3 has 13 amino acids. The CDR3 loop reads CAWSSNRAYEQYF. In DNA form, the CDR3 reads TGTGCCTGGAGTTCAAACAGGGCCTACGAGCAGTACTTC.

The chain is built from TRBV5-1 and TRBJ1-5; TRBD1 might be the D (5 bases). Germline assignment: CDR1 SGHRS and CDR2 YFSETQ. V was pared by 3 bases and J by 2 bases, with 12 bases between. The length of the CDR3 is 15 residues. The CDR3 region is CASSYTGERNQPQHF. The CDR3 DNA reads TGCGCCAGCAGCTACACAGGCGAACGCAATCAGCCCCAGCATTTT.

The CDR3 loop is CASLGRDYEQYF. The CDR3 nucleotides are TGTGCCTCTCTCGGGCGGGACTACGAGCAGTACTTC. The chain couples TRBV19 to TRBJ2-7, with a possible D match to TRBD2 (6 bases). Germline values: CDR1 LNHDA, CDR2 SQIVND (reference sequence). V was clipped by 11 bases and J by 3 bases, with 14 bases between them. The CDR3 covers 12 residues.

This clone has just one count. The chain combines TRBV7-3 with TRBJ2-1; 9 nucleotides match TRBD2. Germline V gene data show CDR1 as SGHTA and CDR2 as FQGTGA. The CDR3 consists of 16 residues. The V segment lost 5 bases and the J segment 0 bases; nucleotides outside the gene matches: 5. In DNA form, the CDR3 reads TGTGCCAGCAGCCTCGAAGCGGGAGGCTCCTACAATGAGCAGTTCTTC. Translated: CASSLEAGGSYNEQFF.

This clone was found a few times. The V call is TRBV5-1, the J call TRBJ1-3, with TRBD1 as a possible D gene (5 bases). The CDR3 loop spans 15 amino acids. Germline CDR1 is SGHRS and CDR2 is YFSETQ. V lost 0 bases, J lost 2 bases, and 9 bases lay in between. The CDR3 loop reads CASSLDGRAGNTIYF. The CDR3 coding sequence is TGCGCCAGCAGCTTGGATGGCAGGGCTGGAAACACCATATATTTT.

Here the CDR3 reads CASSSGQGIAEAFF. Here the CDR3 DNA reads TGTGCCAGTAGTAGTGGACAGGGTATCGCTGAAGCTTTCTTT. The rearrangement uses TRBV19 and TRBJ1-1; 8 bases match TRBD1. The CDR3 loop spans 14 amino acids. CDR1 is LNHDA and CDR2 is SQIVND in the germline V gene (reference sequence). V dropped 4 bases and J dropped 6; count of bases not matched to a gene: 7.

The CDR3 DNA reads as TGTGCCAGCAAAACAGGGGGCTCTGGCTCCTACGAGCAGTACTTC. Amino acids: CASKTGGSGSYEQYF. The V gene is TRBV6-1, the J gene TRBJ2-7; TRBD1 matches at 9 bases. Losses at the gene ends were 7 bases for V and 0 bases for J; bases not matched to a gene: 7. In germline, CDR1 is MNHNS, CDR2 SASEGT. CDR3 length equals 15 residues.

The chain has TRBV14 and TRBJ2-7; TRBD2 aligns across 9 bases. From germline, CDR1 is SGHDN and CDR2 FVKESK. Trimming at V came to 0 bases and at J to 3 bases, leaving 3 bases not matched to a gene. This CDR3 has 15 residues. CDR3 sequence (DNA): TGTGCCAGCAGCCAAGAAGGGACTAGCTACTACGAGCAGTACTTC. It codes for CASSQEGTSYYEQYF.

V and J are TRBV27 and TRBJ2-5; TRBD1 matches at 8 bases. With 5 bases clipped from V and 1 base from J, the junction kept 9 bases outside the gene matches. The CDR3 totals 16 residues. Looked up from germline, CDR1 is MNHEY and CDR2 is SMNVEV (reference sequence). The CDR3 loop reads CASSRQGMGLQETQYF. The CDR3 DNA reads TGTGCCAGCAGTCGACAGGGGATGGGGCTCCAAGAGACCCAGTACTTC.

This chain joins TRBV4-3 and TRBJ1-1, with 7 bases identical to TRBD1. The length of the CDR3 is 16 residues. The J segment lost 1 base and the V segment lost 0 bases, leaving 5 bases of the junction unmatched. Germline CDR1 and CDR2: LGHNA and YSLEER. This CDR3 is CASSQDPTGWNTEAFF. The DNA of the CDR3 is TGCGCCAGCAGCCAAGATCCGACAGGGTGGAACACTGAAGCTTTCTTT.

This chain links TRBV7-9 with TRBJ2-7; 8 nucleotides align to TRBD1. The CDR3 contains 16 residues. Germline V gives CDR1 SEHNR, CDR2 FQNEAQ (reference sequence). Trimming at V came to 6 bases and at J to 0 bases, leaving 10 bases not matched to a gene. The CDR3 nucleotides are TGTGCCAGCAGTAACCCAGGGACAGGAGCCTCCTACGAGCAGTACTTC. Its translation is CASSNPGTGASYEQYF.

This clone has just one count. The chain's CDR3 is CASSFAGGGQYF. The CDR3 DNA follows: TGTGCCAGCAGTTTCGCAGGGGGCGGGCAGTACTTC. V is TRBV28 and J is TRBJ2-7; TRBD1 matches 8 bases. The CDR3 loop spans 12 amino acids. J was trimmed by 9 bases and V by 3 bases; bases with no gene match: 4. CDR1 and CDR2 (germline): MDHEN, SYDVKM.

The V call is TRBV5-1, the J call TRBJ2-7; 12 bases are a match to TRBD1. Looked up from germline, CDR1 is SGHRS and CDR2 is YFSETQ. J gave up 0 bases and V 4 bases, and 14 bases lay outside the gene matches. CDR3 size: 19 residues. The CDR3 sequence: CASSRQSGQGASSSYEQYF. CDR3 bases: TGCGCCAGCAGCCGACAATCGGGACAGGGGGCGTCGAGCTCCTACGAGCAGTACTTC.